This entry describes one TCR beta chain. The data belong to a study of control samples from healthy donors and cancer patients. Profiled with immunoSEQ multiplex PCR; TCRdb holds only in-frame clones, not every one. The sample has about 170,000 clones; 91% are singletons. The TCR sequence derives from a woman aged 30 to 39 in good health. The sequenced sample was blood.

CDR3 sequence (DNA): TGTGCCAGCAGCTCGGGACAGGGGAATCAGCCCCAGCATTTT. It translates to CASSSGQGNQPQHF. The chain carries TRBV7-2 and TRBJ1-5, with 10 bases identical to TRBD1. Germline V gene sequence: CDR1 SGHTA, CDR2 FQGNSA. Trimming removed 4 bases from V and 4 bases from J; junction bases left unmatched: 1. The CDR3 contains 14 residues.